This T cell receptor (beta chain) was captured in a study of T cell changes during pregnancy in multiple sclerosis. The data were produced by immunoSEQ multiplex PCR, yet TCRdb's version contains in-frame clones alone and is incomplete. The profile shows about 100,000 clones, about 90% of them singletons. The specimen was peripheral blood, collected after pregnancy. The receptor was isolated from a female donor with multiple sclerosis, enrolled in a pregnancy study.

CDR3 nucleotides: TGTGCCAGCTGTACGTCGGGGTTTAATGAAAAACTGTTTTTT. It codes for CASCTSGFNEKLFF. The chain couples TRBV28 to TRBJ1-4; D not certain. Germline assignment: CDR1 MDHEN and CDR2 SYDVKM. The CDR3 length is 14 residues. Trimming cost V 8 bases and J 4 bases, with 14 bases left between them.